The 26 T cell receptor beta chains below all came from one sample that was sequenced in a study of cytomegalovirus exposure and HLA in healthy donors. Sequenced by immunoSEQ multiplex PCR; TCRdb stores in-frame clones only, minus some. The table records tens of thousands of clones, approximately 93% of them present only once. The material sequenced was PBMCs. These TCRs come from a man between 18 and 35 years old in good health and CMV-seropositive.

This chain joins TRBV28 and TRBJ1-2; weak D call: TRBD1 (5 bases). V lost 4 bases and J lost 3, with 18 bases in between. Germline V gene sequence: CDR1 MDHEN, CDR2 SYDVKM. This CDR3 has 16 amino acids. CDR3 residues: CASSSRGWGRHYGYTF. The CDR3 nucleotides read TGTGCCAGCAGTTCTAGAGGCTGGGGCCGGCACTATGGCTACACCTTC.

The chain joins TRBV9 to TRBJ1-3; unclear D gene. Germline CDR1 is SGDLS and CDR2 is YYNGEE. V was clipped by 4 bases and J by 8 bases, with 16 bases between them. The CDR3 sequence is 14 residues long. CDR3 coding DNA: TGTGCCAGCAGCTCGCGTTCGGGGAAGGACACCATATATTTT. Translating gives CASSSRSGKDTIYF.

Note on this clone: Its ends do not fully match the called genes, so a read error is possible. V is TRBV6-6 and J is TRBJ1-2, with 7 bases aligning to TRBD1. The CDR3 covers 13 residues. Germline lookup yields CDR1 MNHNY and CDR2 SVGAGI (reference sequence). CDR3 residues: CASSPEDRPSSAF. The CDR3 region has the DNA TGTGCCAGCAGTCCGGAGGACAGGCCCTCGTCCGCCTTC.

The table lists this clone with a count of one. J is TRBJ2-7 and V is TRBV10-3; the D gene is possibly TRBD2 (6 bases). Between the trimmed V and J ends, which lost 4 bases and 6 bases, there was a span of 16 bases. This CDR3 is built from 14 residues. Germline values: CDR1 ENHRY, CDR2 SYGVKD. CDR3 sequence reads: CAISAPGVGGEQYF. The CDR3 region has the DNA TGTGCCATCAGTGCTCCGGGAGTGGGAGGCGAGCAGTACTTC.

This chain connects TRBV25-1 to TRBJ2-7; 8 bases align to TRBD2. Germline V lookup: CDR1 MGHDK, CDR2 SYGVNS. The CDR3 covers 15 residues. J gave up 6 bases and V 4 bases, and 11 bases lay outside the gene matches. The CDR3, as DNA: TGTGCCAGCAGTGGAACTAGCGGATTATTCGGCGAGCAGTACTTC. Its translation is CASSGTSGLFGEQYF.

The chain recombines TRBV9 with TRBJ1-5; D unresolved. Trimming removed 2 bases at V and 10 bases at J, with 13 bases between. The CDR3 totals 13 residues. Germline V gives CDR1 SGDLS, CDR2 YYNGEE. The CDR3: CASSVDLSDPQHF. The CDR3 coding sequence is TGTGCCAGCAGCGTTGACCTGAGCGACCCCCAGCATTTT.

CDR3 protein: CASSWGEEGRGNTEAFF. In DNA, the CDR3 is TGTGCCAGCAGCTGGGGGGAGGAGGGGAGGGGGAACACTGAAGCTTTCTTT. The gene calls are TRBV7-8 and TRBJ1-1; maybe TRBD1 (5 bases). Germline-derived CDR1 and CDR2 are SGHVS and FQNEAQ. CDR3 size: 17 residues. Trimming stripped 4 bases from V and 1 base from J, with 19 bases between. The complete variable domain, with remaining parts taken from reference TRBV7-8 and TRBJ1-1, reads GAGVSQSPRYKVAKRGQDVALRCDPISGHVSLFWYQQALGQGPEFLTYFQNEAQLDKSGLPSDRFFAERPEGSVSTLKIQRTQQEDSAVYLCASSWGEEGRGNTEAFFGQGTRLTVV.

The chain links TRBV4-3 to TRBJ2-1, with TRBD2 as a possible D gene (6 bases). Germline V gene lookup returns CDR1 LGHNA and CDR2 YSLEER. V lost 1 base and J lost 6, with 13 bases in between. The CDR3 totals 15 residues. The CDR3 reads CASSQVGGMSNEQFF. The CDR3 region has the DNA TGCGCCAGCAGCCAAGTTGGAGGGATGAGCAATGAGCAGTTCTTC.

The chain carries TRBV6-6 and TRBJ2-5; no definite D call. CDR1 and CDR2 from the germline V gene are MNHNY and SVGAGI (reference sequence). V lost 2 bases, J lost 0 bases, and 7 bases lay in between. The CDR3 sequence is 14 residues long. CDR3 nucleotides: TGTGCCAGCAGTTACCTAAGAGACCAAGAGACCCAGTACTTC. Its protein product is CASSYLRDQETQYF.

The chain joins TRBV19 to TRBJ1-3; tentatively, D is TRBD1 (5 bases). V was pared by 7 bases and J by 0 bases, with 16 bases between. Germline loops: CDR1 LNHDA, CDR2 SQIVND (reference sequence). This CDR3 comprises 16 residues. CDR3 nucleotides: TGTGCCAGTACCCGGACACGCTCCAGCTCTGGAAACACCATATATTTT. It translates to CASTRTRSSSGNTIYF. Full variable domain (remainder filled in from reference TRBV19 and TRBJ1-3): DGGITQSPKYLFRKEGQNVTLSCEQNLNHDAMYWYRQDPGQGLRLIYYSQIVNDFQKGDIAEGYSVSREKKESFPLTVTSAQKNPTAFYLCASTRTRSSSGNTIYFGEGSWLTVV.

The gene calls are TRBV28 and TRBJ1-5; 7 bases agree with TRBD1. This CDR3 has 18 residues. Germline values: CDR1 MDHEN, CDR2 SYDVKM. Unmatched junction bases numbered 15, after V lost 6 bases and J lost 1 base. For the CDR3, the DNA is TGTGCCAGCAGAAGACAGGGATATAGTCTCGGAAGCAATCAGCCCCAGCATTTT. Its protein product is CASRRQGYSLGSNQPQHF.

The chain combines TRBV28 with TRBJ1-2; D remains ambiguous. This CDR3 comprises 12 residues. Germline V gene sequence: CDR1 MDHEN, CDR2 SYDVKM. Trimming left V 5 bases short and J 3 bases short, with 7 bases between. The chain's CDR3 is CASSRTDYGYTF. In DNA, the CDR3 is TGTGCCAGCAGTCGGACTGACTATGGCTACACCTTC.

The chain uses TRBV14 and TRBJ1-2; perhaps TRBD1 as D (6 bases). The V end lost 3 bases, the J end lost 4 bases, and 12 bases lay between the germline ends. CDR1 and CDR2 from the germline V gene are SGHDN and FVKESK. CDR3 length: 14 amino acids. CDR3 nucleotide sequence: TGTGCCAGCAGCCAGGGTATACAGGGCTATGGCTACACCTTC. It translates to CASSQGIQGYGYTF.

The chain recombines TRBV10-3 with TRBJ1-2, with TRBD1 as a possible D gene (5 bases). V lost 0 bases and J lost 4, with 12 bases in between. The CDR3 spans 15 residues. Germline CDR1 is ENHRY and CDR2 is SYGVKD. The DNA for the CDR3 is TGTGCCATCAGTGAGTCGTTGGGGGGGTCCTATGGCTACACCTTC. This codes for CAISESLGGSYGYTF.

The V gene is TRBV6-1, the J gene TRBJ2-1, with TRBD1 as a possible D gene (6 bases). In germline, CDR1 is MNHNS, CDR2 SASEGT. The CDR3 has 14 amino acids. Trimming pared 2 bases from V and 5 bases from J, leaving 10 bases between. DNA for the CDR3: TGTGCCAGCAGTGAACGACACAGGGACAATGAGCAGTTCTTC. Protein product: CASSERHRDNEQFF.

In its sample, this clone was seen once. This rearrangement joins TRBV4-1 to TRBJ1-6; D might be TRBD1 (5 bases). Looked up from germline, CDR1 is MGHRA and CDR2 is YSYEKL. This CDR3 is 17 amino acids long. Trimming left V 4 bases short and J 0 bases short, with 13 bases between. CDR3 amino acids: CASSPRQTSSYNSPLHF. CDR3 DNA: TGCGCCAGCAGCCCTCGACAGACGAGCTCCTATAATTCACCCCTCCACTTT.

This clone has a single count. V is TRBV29-1 and J is TRBJ1-4; 11 bases are a match to TRBD1. V shed 7 bases and J 4 bases; nucleotides not matched to a gene: 14. Germline lookup yields CDR1 SQVTM and CDR2 ANQGSEA. The CDR3 length is 17 residues. CDR3 sequence: CSASPGQGVQLNEKLFF. The CDR3 DNA follows: TGCAGCGCATCCCCGGGACAGGGGGTTCAGCTTAATGAAAAACTGTTTTTT. Supplemented by reference TRBV29-1 and TRBJ1-4, the full variable domain reads SAVISQKPSRDICQRGTSLTIQCQVDSQVTMMFWYRQQPGQSLTLIATANQGSEATYESGFVIDKFPISRPNLTFSTLTVSNMSPEDSSIYLCSASPGQGVQLNEKLFFGSGTQLSVL.

This clone showed up just once. The gene calls are TRBV19 and TRBJ1-3, with TRBD1 identical over 11 bases. Unmatched junction bases numbered 17, after V lost 5 bases and J lost 2 bases. CDR1 and CDR2 from the germline V gene are LNHDA and SQIVND (reference sequence). This CDR3 has 20 residues. The CDR3 reads CASSPIVETPGQGAGNTIYF. The CDR3 DNA reads as TGTGCCAGTAGTCCCATTGTCGAGACGCCGGGACAGGGGGCTGGAAACACCATATATTTT.

V gene TRBV27 combines with J gene TRBJ1-1, with no clear D. This CDR3 has 14 amino acids. Germline V CDR1 and CDR2: MNHEY, SMNVEV (reference sequence). The V gene lost 5 bases and the J gene lost 8 bases, with 18 bases spanning the gap. The CDR3 loop is CASSPIHDKPEAFF. The CDR3 nucleotides are TGTGCCAGCAGTCCAATACACGACAAGCCCGAAGCTTTCTTT.

V and J are TRBV28 and TRBJ2-3; tentative D call: TRBD2 (5 bases). The CDR3 spans 15 residues. Looked up from germline, CDR1 is MDHEN and CDR2 is SYDVKM. V was shortened by 6 bases and J by 0 bases, with 13 bases between the two germline ends. This chain's CDR3 is CASSPAAVSTDTQYF. CDR3 DNA: TGTGCCAGCAGCCCAGCGGCGGTTAGCACAGATACGCAGTATTTT.

With respect to this clone: At one end the junction does not follow the germline gene, possibly because of a read error. The rearrangement joins TRBV15 to TRBJ2-1; 13 bases are shared with TRBD2. The germline V gene has CDR1 LNHNV and CDR2 YYDKDF (reference sequence). The length of the CDR3 is 17 residues. In DNA, the CDR3 is TGTGTCACCAGCAGAGGACTAGCGGGGGACCCGAACAATGAGCAGTTCTTC. As protein: CVTSRGLAGDPNNEQFF.

The gene calls are TRBV14 and TRBJ2-5; 11 bases are shared with TRBD2. Germline V gives CDR1 SGHDN, CDR2 FVKESK. V lost 1 base, J lost 3 bases, and 7 bases stayed unmatched. The CDR3 covers 17 residues. The CDR3 DNA follows: TGTGCCAGCAGCCAAGCTCGGATAGCGGGGGGGAAAGAGACCCAGTACTTC. This sequence encodes CASSQARIAGGKETQYF.

The V and J genes are TRBV2 and TRBJ2-5, with 7 bases aligning to TRBD1. The germline V gene has CDR1 SNHLY and CDR2 FYNNEI. The CDR3 contains 14 residues. V was clipped by 6 bases and J by 12 bases; unmatched bases: 16. CDR3 DNA: TGTGCCAGCAGCCTCAACCGGGACAGACCTTCGGAGTACTTC. Translating gives CASSLNRDRPSEYF.

The genes are TRBV7-9 and TRBJ2-3; D is undetermined. Trimming took off 6 bases at V and 0 bases at J, with 16 bases between the two ends. Germline CDR1 is SEHNR and CDR2 is FQNEAQ (reference sequence). CDR3 size: 16 residues. As DNA, the CDR3 is TGTGCCAGCAGACAGAACAAAATCGGTAGCACAGATACGCAGTATTTT. The encoded protein is CASRQNKIGSTDTQYF. The variable domain in full, completed from reference TRBV7-9 and TRBJ2-3, reads DTGVSQNPRHKITKRGQNVTFRCDPISEHNRLYWYRQTLGQGPEFLTYFQNEAQLEKSRLLSDRFSAERPKGSFSTLEIQRTEQGDSAMYLCASRQNKIGSTDTQYFGPGTRLTVL.

This clone was seen just once. The rearrangement uses TRBV5-5 and TRBJ1-2; D unresolved. The CDR3 loop spans 13 amino acids. Germline V gene data show CDR1 as SGHKS and CDR2 as YYEKEE (reference sequence). V lost 0 bases and J lost 4, with 7 bases in between. CDR3: CASSLVASYGYTF. CDR3 DNA: TGTGCCAGCAGCTTGGTGGCATCCTATGGCTACACCTTC.

In this sample, this clone turned up once. The gene calls are TRBV14 and TRBJ1-1, with D possibly TRBD1 on 5 matching bases. The CDR3 runs 15 residues. CDR1 and CDR2 from the germline V gene are SGHDN and FVKESK. V lost 5 bases, J lost 5 bases, and 18 bases lay in between. CDR3 DNA sequence: TGTGCCAGCAGCTATGGACACCCGTTGTGGACTGAAGCTTTCTTT. It codes for CASSYGHPLWTEAFF.